This is a list of T cell receptor beta chains from one sample in a study of chronic HIV infection and antiretroviral therapy. Using its own MiXCR run on the 5' RACE reads, TCRdb lists one record per CDR3 protein. In the table there are roughly 39,000 distinct CDR3 sequences, around 8.7% of which are singletons. Sequenced material: peripheral blood. Every receptor here comes from an adult who had HIV and had not received antiretroviral therapy, or was an uninfected healthy control (not recorded which). The CDR3 runs from the conserved cysteine through the conserved F or W. A D gene is named only where the DNA matches it firmly. The size entry is marked missing in some rows and otherwise reads once, few, many or a size class.

j_call	clone_size	d_call	v_call	cdr3_nt	cdr3_aa
TRBJ1-1	many	TRBD1	TRBV2	TGTGCCAGCAGTGAGGTCCAGGGGGGTGAAGCTTTCTTT	CASSEVQGGEAFF
TRBJ2-2	many	NA	TRBV4-2	TGTGCCAGCAGCCAAGATAGCCCTGGAACCGGGGAGCTGTTTTTT	CASSQDSPGTGELFF
TRBJ2-3	many	TRBD2	TRBV27	TGTGCCAGCAGGGCGGGAGCGATCACAGATACGCAGTATTTT	CASRAGAITDTQYF
TRBJ1-1	many	NA	TRBV3-1	TGTGCCAGCAGCCAGCAGGGATATGGCACTGAAGCTTTCTTT	CASSQQGYGTEAFF
TRBJ2-3	NA	NA	TRBV11-1	TGTGCCAGCAGCTCCCGCTCGAAGGGGGATACGCAGTATTTT	CASSSRSKGDTQYF
TRBJ2-1	many	TRBD1	TRBV10-3	TGTGCCATCAGCGGGACAGGGAGTCAGCAGTTCTTC	CAISGTGSQQFF
TRBJ2-7	many	TRBD2	TRBV28	TGTGCCAGCAGTCTCACTAGCGGGACCTACGAGCAGTACTTC	CASSLTSGTYEQYF
TRBJ1-5	few	NA	TRBV28	TGTGCCAGCAGGGAAAACAGGGAGCCCCAGCATTTT	CASRENREPQHF
TRBJ2-7	NA	TRBD2	TRBV29-1	TGCAGCGTTGCAGCGGGAGGCCACGAGCAGTACTTC	CSVAAGGHEQYF
TRBJ1-2	NA	TRBD1	TRBV7-2	TGTGCCAGCAGCTTAGAACAGGGGTCGGAAGGCTACACCTTC	CASSLEQGSEGYTF
TRBJ1-5	NA	TRBD1	TRBV29-1	TGCAGCGTTCGACAGGGAGACGGTCAGCCCCAGCATTTT	CSVRQGDGQPQHF
TRBJ2-7	many	NA	TRBV7-9	TGTGCCAGCAGCCTATTGCAGGGAGCCGTCTACGAGCAGTACTTC	CASSLLQGAVYEQYF
TRBJ2-3	few	TRBD1	TRBV5-1	TGCGCCAGCAGCTTTGATCCGGGACAGGGACGAACGTCAGATACGCAGTATTTT	CASSFDPGQGRTSDTQYF
TRBJ2-2	NA	NA	TRBV7-9	TGTGCCAGCAGCTTAGCGCTGGCAACCGGGGAGCTGTTTTTT	CASSLALATGELFF
TRBJ2-5	NA	TRBD1	TRBV10-3	TGTGCCATCAGCCAGGGGGCCACGGAGACCCAGTACTTC	CAISQGATETQYF
TRBJ2-1	few	TRBD2	TRBV30	TGTGCCTGGAGTATTGCAGCGGGGGACTCCTACAATGAGCAGTTCTTC	CAWSIAAGDSYNEQFF
TRBJ2-3	NA	TRBD1	TRBV27	TGTGCCAGCAGTAAAGGGGACAGAACTTACACAGATACGCAGTATTTT	CASSKGDRTYTDTQYF